This T cell receptor (beta chain) was sequenced during a study of the immune and genomic landscape of osteosarcoma. Study summary: Patients had high-grade osteosarcoma, aged about 5-81 at diagnosis.

Clones were read by immunoSEQ multiplex PCR, and TCRdb kept only the in-frame ones, dropping some. Among around 2,600 clones listed, approximately 80% were seen once. The count of this clone is one. Its antigen remains unknown. Study conclusions and caveats: Roughly five repertoires, each under 100 clonotypes, were dominated by one hyperexpanded clone.

This TCR came from a woman between 18 and 29 years old with osteosarcoma. The sample comprised metastatic tumor tissue from the lung.

The CDR3 is CASLPQRGGLDTQYF. CDR3 nucleotide sequence: TGTGCCAGTCTCCCCCAGCGGGGGGGTCTAGATACGCAGTATTTT. The chain uses TRBV6-1 and TRBJ2-3, with 10 bases lining up with TRBD2. Trimming took 9 bases from V and 5 from J; bases not matched to a gene: 11. The CDR3 has 15 amino acids. Germline V gene sequence: CDR1 MNHNS, CDR2 SASEGT.